Listed here are 22 T cell receptor beta chains from one sample, sequenced in a study of spatial heterogeneity in lung cancer. A single record per CDR3 protein comes from TCRdb applying MiXCR to the 5' RACE reads. The table has about 35,000 distinct CDR3 sequences, approximately 3.1% seen once. The sample's time point: sample taken at primary tumor resection. Sample: normal lung tissue next to the tumor, taken at surgery. Source of these receptors: a male donor with early-stage non-small cell lung cancer.

This clonotype was found a few times. This chain uses TRBV5-1 with TRBJ1-1; D is unresolved. V lost 4 bases, J lost 6 bases, and 7 bases lay in between. The germline V gene has CDR1 SGHRS and CDR2 YFSETQ. The CDR3 covers 11 residues. CDR3 coding DNA: TGCGCCAGCAGCGCGGGTTCTGAAGCTTTCTTT. It yields the protein CASSAGSEAFF.

The chain couples TRBV27 to TRBJ2-7; perhaps TRBD1 as D (6 bases). Trimming pared 4 bases from V and 4 bases from J, leaving 11 bases between. From germline, CDR1 is MNHEY and CDR2 SMNVEV (reference sequence). This CDR3 has 13 amino acids. The CDR3: CASSYGQIYEQYF. The CDR3 bases are TGTGCCAGCAGTTACGGACAGATTTACGAGCAGTACTTC.

This clonotype occurred many times. One end of the junction is discordant with germline, which a read error may explain. This chain uses TRBV7-9 with TRBJ2-1; TRBD2 is a possible D gene (6 bases). The CDR3 spans 12 residues. Germline CDR1 reads SEHNR; CDR2 reads FQNEAQ (reference sequence). The CDR3 coding sequence is TGTGCCGGCAGGGACTCTTTCAATGAGCAGTTCTTC. Protein: CAGRDSFNEQFF. Supplemented by reference TRBV7-9 and TRBJ2-1, the full variable domain reads DTGVSQNPRHKITKRGQNVTFRCDPISEHNRLYWYRQTLGQGPEFLTYFQNEAQLEKSRLLSDRFSAERPKGSFSTLEIQRTEQGDSAMYLCAGRDSFNEQFFGPGTRLTVL.

This clonotype was seen many times. The chain couples TRBV7-9 to TRBJ2-6, with D maybe TRBD1 (6 bases). Germline V lookup: CDR1 SEHNR, CDR2 FQNEAQ (reference sequence). The CDR3 consists of 14 residues. The V end lost 8 bases, the J end lost 0 bases, and 8 bases lay between the germline ends. This CDR3 is CASGQLSGANVLTF. CDR3 DNA: TGTGCCAGCGGACAGCTCTCTGGGGCCAACGTCCTGACTTTC.

The sample holds many counts of this clonotype. The rearrangement uses TRBV28 and TRBJ2-7; D remains unclear. V lost 5 bases and J 2 bases, leaving 7 bases between the germline ends. Per germline, CDR1 MDHEN and CDR2 SYDVKM. The CDR3 covers 12 residues. The CDR3 region is CASSHPPYEQYF. The CDR3 DNA sequence: TGTGCCAGCAGTCACCCTCCCTACGAGCAGTACTTC.

This clonotype was recorded a few times. The chain has TRBV12-3 or TRBV12-4 and TRBJ2-7; TRBD2 agrees at 9 bases. This CDR3 region has 13 residues. Losses at the gene ends were 5 bases for V and 3 bases for J; bases not matched to a gene: 2. The DNA of the CDR3 is TGTGCCAGCAGTCCTAGCGGGATCTACGAGCAGTACTTC. Protein sequence: CASSPSGIYEQYF.

This clonotype was seen ten or more times. The chain employs TRBV2 and TRBJ2-3, with 7 bases that match TRBD2. The CDR3 has 13 amino acids. Germline CDR1 reads SNHLY; CDR2 reads FYNNEI. With 6 bases clipped from V and 3 bases from J, the junction kept 3 bases outside the gene matches. CDR3 nucleotide sequence: TGTGCCAGCAGCCGGGACTATACAGATACGCAGTATTTT. Translating it yields CASSRDYTDTQYF.

This clonotype has at least ten counts. The chain combines TRBV9 with TRBJ1-4; TRBD1 aligns across 7 bases. The CDR3 is 15 amino acids. V was pared by 2 bases and J by 0 bases, with 1 base of the junction left unmatched. CDR1 SGDLS and CDR2 YYNGEE come from the germline V gene. CDR3 DNA sequence: TGTGCCAGCAGCGTCGGGACAGCAACTAATGAAAAACTGTTTTTT. As protein: CASSVGTATNEKLFF.

This clonotype was seen many times. The chain combines TRBV28 with TRBJ2-6; D unclear. V was trimmed by 6 bases and J by 2 bases, leaving 14 bases between them. Germline V gene lookup returns CDR1 MDHEN and CDR2 SYDVKM. The CDR3 runs 16 residues. This chain's CDR3 is CASSQARSTGANVLTF. CDR3 coding DNA: TGTGCCAGCAGCCAGGCCCGAAGTACTGGGGCCAACGTCCTGACTTTC.

The V call is TRBV20-1, the J call TRBJ1-4, with TRBD1 matching 9 bases. J was trimmed by 1 base and V by 5 bases; bases with no gene match: 11. This CDR3 has 17 amino acids. Germline lookup yields CDR1 DFQATT and CDR2 SNEGSKA (reference sequence). The chain's CDR3 is CSAPTGGGWITNEKLFF. CDR3 bases: TGCAGTGCTCCGACAGGGGGAGGATGGATAACTAATGAAAAACTGTTTTTT.

This clonotype was counted many times. The V gene is TRBV28, the J gene TRBJ1-1; D is perhaps TRBD1 (6 bases). Trimming left V 6 bases short and J 1 base short, with 9 bases between. The CDR3 loop spans 13 amino acids. Germline CDR1 and CDR2: MDHEN and SYDVKM. The CDR3 nucleotides are TGTGCCAGCAGGGGCAGGGGGAACACTGAAGCTTTCTTT. As protein: CASRGRGNTEAFF.

The chain is built from TRBV28 and TRBJ1-4; D remains unclear. CDR1 MDHEN and CDR2 SYDVKM come from the germline V gene. The CDR3 loop spans 10 amino acids. Trimming took 10 bases from V and 5 from J, leaving 5 bases between them. CDR3 in amino acids: CATQNEKLFF. The CDR3 DNA follows: TGTGCCACCCAGAATGAAAAACTGTTTTTT.

The V call is TRBV6-4, the J call TRBJ1-2; perhaps TRBD1 as D (5 bases). Trimming removed 6 bases from V and 4 bases from J, with 18 bases in between. The CDR3 extends over 15 amino acids. Germline loops: CDR1 MRHNA, CDR2 SNTAGT. CDR3 nucleotides: TGTGCCAGCAGGCAGGAGGACGGGGCACTCTATGGCTACACCTTC. Its translation: CASRQEDGALYGYTF.

This clonotype is classed as medium-sized. V and J are TRBV20-1 and TRBJ2-7; TRBD2 aligns across 7 bases. V lost 4 bases and J lost 3; bases outside the gene matches: 3. The CDR3 length is 12 residues. CDR1 is DFQATT and CDR2 is SNEGSKA in the germline V gene (reference sequence). The CDR3 here is CSATSGNYEQYF. CDR3 in DNA: TGCAGTGCTACCAGCGGGAACTACGAGCAGTACTTC.

This clonotype was counted ten times or more. The rearrangement uses TRBV20-1 and TRBJ2-1; D possibly corresponds to TRBD1 (5 bases). The V end was cut by 3 bases, the J end by 6 bases, with 12 bases between. Germline V lookup: CDR1 DFQATT, CDR2 SNEGSKA (reference sequence). CDR3 length: 13 residues. DNA of the CDR3: TGCAGTGCTAGTGCCGGAAGGGGCAATGAGCAGTTCTTC. It is translated as CSASAGRGNEQFF.

This clonotype was counted at least ten times. The rearrangement uses TRBV20-1 and TRBJ2-7; D unclear. There are 12 residues in the CDR3. CDR1 DFQATT and CDR2 SNEGSKA come from the germline V gene (reference sequence). Trimming removed 6 bases from V and 4 bases from J, with 13 bases in between. Here the CDR3 reads CSASGRLYEQYF. CDR3 DNA: TGCAGTGCATCCGGACGGTTATACGAGCAGTACTTC.

There are a few counts of this clonotype. The chain combines TRBV28 with TRBJ2-7; D might be TRBD2 (6 bases). Trimming took off 4 bases at V and 2 bases at J, with 21 bases between the two ends. Germline loops: CDR1 MDHEN, CDR2 SYDVKM. This CDR3 has 17 residues. The CDR3 loop reads CASSSSQAGGEAYEQYF. CDR3 coding DNA: TGTGCCAGCAGTTCCTCCCAAGCGGGCGGGGAGGCCTACGAGCAGTACTTC.

This clonotype showed up many times. The chain is built from TRBV27 and TRBJ1-1, with D maybe TRBD1 (6 bases). This CDR3 comprises 17 residues. Germline-derived CDR1 and CDR2 are MNHEY and SMNVEV (reference sequence). Trimming removed 5 bases at V and 5 bases at J, with 24 bases between. The DNA for the CDR3 is TGTGCCAGCAGTCGAGGGGGGGGCGCGGGGTTGCTTACTGAAGCTTTCTTT. Translated: CASSRGGGAGLLTEAFF.

This clonotype appeared many times. This sequence joins TRBV2 and TRBJ1-1; possible D gene TRBD1, 5 bases. Deletions cut 7 bases from V and 1 base from J, with 10 bases between. In germline, CDR1 is SNHLY, CDR2 FYNNEI. This CDR3 contains 13 residues. The CDR3 region is CASKGRQNTEAFF. In DNA, the CDR3 is TGTGCCAGCAAGGGACGCCAGAACACTGAAGCTTTCTTT.

This clonotype came up many times. The chain uses TRBV20-1 and TRBJ1-1; D ambiguous. Between the trimmed V and J ends, which lost 2 bases and 3 bases, there was a span of 7 bases. This CDR3 contains 12 residues. Germline CDR1 and CDR2: DFQATT and SNEGSKA (reference sequence). DNA for the CDR3: TGCAGTGCTAGAATTGGGGACACTGAAGCTTTCTTT. Translation: CSARIGDTEAFF.

At least ten counts were recorded for this clonotype. The chain uses TRBV29-1 and TRBJ2-2, with 7 bases fitting TRBD1. This CDR3 comprises 13 residues. The germline gives CDR1 SQVTM, CDR2 ANQGSEA. The V segment lost 8 bases and the J segment 1 base; nucleotides outside the gene matches: 4. The CDR3 loop reads CSSRQGNTGELFF. DNA for the CDR3: TGCAGCTCAAGACAGGGGAACACCGGGGAGCTGTTTTTT.

In this sample, this clonotype turned up many times. This sequence joins TRBV7-9 and TRBJ1-3; 8 nucleotides agree with TRBD1. V lost 4 bases and J lost 0; bases outside the gene matches: 23. The CDR3 loop spans 22 amino acids. Germline CDR1 reads SEHNR; CDR2 reads FQNEAQ (reference sequence). Here the CDR3 DNA reads TGTGCCAGCAGCTCGCTAGCGGTCAGCACAGGGGGAGAGGGGAGCTCTGGAAACACCATATATTTT. Protein sequence: CASSSLAVSTGGEGSSGNTIYF.